This TCR beta chain was recorded in a study of OX40 agonist ivuxolimab in advanced cancers. For the study in its entirety: The costimulatory receptor OX40 (CD134) was targeted by ivuxolimab, a fully human IgG2 agonistic monoclonal antibody. Patients were allowed to have had prior anti-PD-1, anti-PD-L1 or anti-CTLA-4 therapy, and approximately 40% of the dose-escalation patients had been treated with checkpoint inhibitors. The paper reports the monotherapy dose-escalation portion (N = 52 patients) of the phase I ivuxolimab trial. The dose-escalation cohort was approximately 83% male with a mean age of roughly 60 years, ranging from roughly 20 to 80. Intravenous ivuxolimab was administered to patients every 2 weeks at six dose levels: 0.01, 0.1, 0.3, 1.5, 3 and 10 mg/kg. Partial responses occurred in three dose-escalation patients, of whom one had hepatocellular carcinoma and two had cutaneous melanoma. Of the 52 patients in dose escalation, some 20 had hepatocellular carcinoma, approximately 15 had melanoma, 9 had renal cell carcinoma and 9 had head and neck cancer. Peripheral TCRbeta sequencing aimed to test whether ivuxolimab altered TCR sequence diversity and caused clonal T-cell expansion. Overall results and qualifications from the work: Which antigens the clonally expanded peripheral T cells were specific for was not determined. Low levels of normalized T-cell clonal expansion were also seen in some nonresponding patients. At doses of 0.1 to 3.0 mg/kg, clonal expansion of both CD4+ and CD8+ blood T cells was observed from baseline to week 6. Partial responders in the 0.1-3.0 mg/kg groups had among the lowest normalized peripheral clonal expansion, especially among CD8+ T cells. On average, CD8+ T cells showed more expanded clones than CD4+ T cells after ivuxolimab.

The trial excluded patients who had a history of autoimmune disease or who were on systemic immunosuppression. Peripheral blood for TCR sequencing was collected from all dose cohorts at baseline, on cycle 4 day 1, and on cycle 7 day 1. Samples were obtained from an open-label, multicenter, first-in-human phase I dose-escalation trial of ivuxolimab. Adults with locally advanced or metastatic head and neck squamous cell, hepatocellular, melanoma or renal cell carcinoma were enrolled in the trial. Before TCR sequencing, CD4+ T cells and CD8+ T cells from peripheral blood were sorted into separate populations. Details on this clone: Its antigen is still unknown. Base quality data are lacking; no much larger clone is found one base away.

The germline V gene supplies CDR1 SGHRS and CDR2 YFSETQ. The CDR3 has 13 amino acids, counting the end cysteine and phenylalanine. Solely the CDR3 DNA is kept, with 39 bases framed from the first base. Trimming removed 5 bases from V and 5 bases from J, leaving 14 bases between the germline ends. For sequencing of the TCRbeta CDR3 region, genomic DNA was extracted from the sorted cells. The immunoSEQ Assay was used for sequencing of TCRbeta CDR3 regions. TCRdb took this table from immuneACCESS and kept in-frame rearrangements with V and J called. Such tables lack part of the clones; where checked against another copy, unresolved V genes explain under half of the gap, and the rest is unexplained. Within this sample are 100,000 to 110,000 clones, with 89% of them counted one time only. The biggest ten clones account for around 0.16% of the sample.

Sequencing was performed on CD4+ or CD8+ T cells sorted from blood, taken in a trial of the OX40 agonist ivuxolimab. This receptor was obtained from an adult with an advanced solid tumor such as melanoma, head and neck, liver or kidney cancer. This chain is built from TRBV5-1 and TRBJ2-7; a tentative D call is TRBD1 (5 bases match). The DNA sequence is as follows: TGCGCCAGCAGTCTTGACAGAAATAACGAGCAGTACTTC. Protein translation: CASSLDRNNEQYF.